These 11 T cell receptor beta chains originate from one sample sequenced in a study of blood T cell repertoires in COVID-19. Method: immunoSEQ multiplex PCR; TCRdb's copy keeps in-frame clones and lacks some. Of 400,000 to 450,000 clones listed, around 87% were seen once; the top ten hold around 1.1%. Sequencing input: PBMCs or T cells enriched from blood (not recorded which). The receptors were gathered from a man aged 30 to 39 who had recovered from COVID-19.

The rearrangement uses TRBV12-5 and TRBJ1-3; D is uncertain. Germline CDR1 is LGHNT and CDR2 is FRNRAP. This CDR3 has 14 residues. V lost 1 base to trimming and J lost 1 base, with 5 bases between them. The DNA of the CDR3 is TGTGCTAGTGGTTTGGGAGAGTCTGGAAACACCATATATTTT. This encodes CASGLGESGNTIYF.

The chain joins TRBV9 to TRBJ2-2; 7 bases line up with TRBD1. The germline V gene has CDR1 SGDLS and CDR2 YYNGEE. The CDR3 is 15 amino acids. The V gene end was trimmed by 4 bases and the J gene end by 7 bases; junction bases not matched to a gene: 10. The CDR3 coding sequence is TGTGCCAGCAGCCTGGACAGGTGGTTGGGCGGGGAGCTGTTTTTT. It yields the protein CASSLDRWLGGELFF.

This clone showed up just once. The V and J genes are TRBV24-1 and TRBJ1-4; 9 bases agree with TRBD1. The V gene's germline CDR1 is KGHDR and CDR2 SFDVKD. The CDR3 covers 13 residues. The V segment lost 9 bases and the J segment 4 bases; nucleotides outside the gene matches: 2. This CDR3 is CATGTGLNEKLFF. The CDR3 DNA sequence: TGTGCCACCGGGACAGGGCTTAATGAAAAACTGTTTTTT.

The V and J genes are TRBV28 and TRBJ2-7; 8 nucleotides match TRBD2. The CDR3 loop spans 14 amino acids. V dropped 6 bases and J dropped 6; count of bases not matched to a gene: 10. CDR1 is MDHEN and CDR2 is SYDVKM in the germline V gene. CDR3 residues: CASRFSGKKGEQYF. CDR3 nucleotides: TGTGCCAGCAGATTTAGCGGGAAGAAAGGCGAGCAGTACTTC.

This clone has a single count. The chain combines TRBV28 with TRBJ1-6; D is ambiguous. Per germline, CDR1 MDHEN and CDR2 SYDVKM. Trimming cost V 3 bases and J 3 bases, with 9 bases left between them. The CDR3 is 15 residues long. The CDR3 DNA follows: TGTGCCAGCAGTTTGGGAGGGTACTATAATTCACCCCTCCACTTT. Its translation is CASSLGGYYNSPLHF.

The CDR3 region is CASSQDRLAGVETQYF. The CDR3 bases are TGTGCCAGCAGCCAAGATAGACTAGCGGGAGTTGAGACCCAGTACTTC. The chain employs TRBV3-1 (or the pseudogene TRBV3-2) and TRBJ2-5; TRBD2 matches 12 bases. The ends lost 0 bases at V and 5 bases at J; junction bases unmatched: 4. CDR3 size: 16 residues. The V gene's germline CDR1 is LGHDT and CDR2 YNNKEL (reference sequence).

The V gene is TRBV7-9, the J gene TRBJ2-6, with D possibly TRBD1 on 5 matching bases. The CDR3 length is 15 residues. From germline, CDR1 is SEHNR and CDR2 FQNEAQ (reference sequence). Trimming took 2 bases from V and 0 from J, leaving 5 bases between them. CDR3 amino acids: CASSLTGSGANVLTF. CDR3 nucleotides: TGTGCCAGCAGCTTAACAGGCTCTGGGGCCAACGTCCTGACTTTC.

The V and J genes are TRBV5-8 and TRBJ2-1, with D unclear. Trimming pared 2 bases from V and 4 bases from J, leaving 10 bases between. CDR3 length: 14 residues. Germline V gene sequence: CDR1 SGHTS, CDR2 YDEGEE. The CDR3 loop reads CASSFHGFYNEQFF. DNA for the CDR3: TGTGCCAGCAGCTTTCACGGGTTTTACAATGAGCAGTTCTTC.

The chain is built from TRBV28 and TRBJ2-7, with 7 bases matching TRBD2. V lost 8 bases, J lost 2 bases, and 0 bases stayed unmatched. Germline CDR1 is MDHEN and CDR2 is SYDVKM. The CDR3 is 11 residues long. The DNA of the CDR3 is TGTGCCAGCGGACTAGCCTACGAGCAGTACTTC. Protein product: CASGLAYEQYF.

V gene TRBV4-1 combines with J gene TRBJ2-3; the D gene is possibly TRBD2 (5 bases). Germline V gene lookup returns CDR1 MGHRA and CDR2 YSYEKL. The CDR3 spans 14 residues. V was clipped by 8 bases and J by 3 bases, with 15 bases between them. The CDR3 DNA reads as TGCGCCAGCCGGGGATGGGTTGGAACAGATACGCAGTATTTT. This codes for CASRGWVGTDTQYF.

This sequence joins TRBV9 and TRBJ2-1, with D tentatively TRBD2 (6 bases). Between the trimmed V and J ends, which lost 3 bases and 0 bases, there was a span of 10 bases. This CDR3 contains 15 residues. The V gene's germline CDR1 is SGDLS and CDR2 YYNGEE. The CDR3 loop reads CASSEGGTSYNEQFF. For the CDR3, the DNA is TGTGCCAGCAGCGAAGGCGGGACCTCCTACAATGAGCAGTTCTTC.